A selection of T cell receptor beta chains follows, all from one sample in a study of blood T cells in healthy people across ages. Each CDR3 protein is one row after TCRdb ran MiXCR on the 5' RACE reads. In the table there are approximately 600,000 distinct CDR3 sequences, approximately 59% of which are singletons. The sample was blood. These receptors all come from a man aged 55 to 70 in good health. CDR3s include the opening cysteine and the closing phenylalanine or tryptophan. The order of the fields is clone size, J gene, D gene, V gene, CDR3 DNA, CDR3 protein. D genes are given only for firm matches. Clone size, where shown, is once, few, many, or a class for clones that have expanded.

. | TRBJ1-2 | . | TRBV12-5 | TGTGCTAGTGGTTTGGTACAGGTAGGGAAGAACTTGGATGGCTACACCTTC | CASGLVQVGKNLDGYTF
many | TRBJ2-5 | TRBD1 | TRBV29-1 | TGCAGCGTTCTTGGACAGGGTCCAGAGACCCAGTACTTC | CSVLGQGPETQYF
few | TRBJ2-1 | TRBD2 | TRBV3-1 | TGTGCCAGCACCGGTGGCGGGGGGGCCAAGCAGTTCTTC | CASTGGGGAKQFF
. | TRBJ2-1 | . | TRBV12-3/TRBV12-4 | TGTGCCAGCAGTTGGACAGTACAAAGCTCCTACAATGAGCAGTTCTTC | CASSWTVQSSYNEQFF
. | TRBJ2-4 | TRBD2 | TRBV3-1 | TGTGCCAGCAGCCATGGCGGGGGGGATCCCAAAAACACTCAGTACTTC | CASSHGGGDPKNTQYF
. | TRBJ2-7 | TRBD1 | TRBV3-1 | TGTGCCAGCGGGGACAGGGTGAAGTACGAGCAGTACTTC | CASGDRVKYEQYF
. | TRBJ1-6 | . | TRBV25-1 | TGTGCCAGCAGTGAAGACAGGCAGGGTTCACCCCTCCACTTT | CASSEDRQGSPLHF
. | TRBJ2-7 | . | TRBV20-1 | TGCAGTGCGCGAAGGGGGGGGGTGTCATACGAGCAGTACTTC | CSARRGGVSYEQYF
few | TRBJ2-3 | . | TRBV29-1 | TGCAGCGTTGAGATGGTTAGAGATACGCAGTATTTT | CSVEMVRDTQYF
few | TRBJ2-7 | TRBD1 | TRBV10-2 | TGCGCCAGCAGTGAGGGGACAGGGGGTATCTACGAGCAGTACTTC | CASSEGTGGIYEQYF
few | TRBJ1-2 | . | TRBV10-1 | TGCGCCAGCAGCCCCACGCCTAACTATGGCTACACCTTC | CASSPTPNYGYTF
. | TRBJ2-7 | . | TRBV20-1 | TGCAGTGCTAGAGATACCAGCTACGAGCAGTACTTC | CSARDTSYEQYF
. | TRBJ2-6 | . | TRBV7-2 | TGTGCCAGCAGCAAGCCCCAGGGGCAGGGCCTCTCTGGGGCCGACGTCCTGACTTTC | CASSKPQGQGLSGADVLTF
. | TRBJ1-2 | . | TRBV20-1 | TGCAGTGCTAGACCCCCACAGGCCAATGGCTACACCTTC | CSARPPQANGYTF
. | TRBJ2-1 | TRBD2 | TRBV3-1 | TGTGCCAGCAGCCAAGACCTTAGCGGGGGTGGGGGGCAGTTCTTC | CASSQDLSGGGGQFF
. | TRBJ2-5 | . | TRBV27 | TGTGCCAGCAGCCCCTACCTGGGGGCGGAAGAGACCCAGTACTTC | CASSPYLGAEETQYF
few | TRBJ1-2 | TRBD1 | TRBV2 | TGTGCCAGCAGGGGACAGGGGGTCGGTGGCTACACCTTC | CASRGQGVGGYTF
few | TRBJ2-1 | TRBD2 | TRBV10-3 | TGTGCCACCCGTACTAGCGGAAACAATGAGCAGTTCTTC | CATRTSGNNEQFF
. | TRBJ2-2 | TRBD2 | TRBV25-1 | TGTGCCAGCAGTCAACGGACTAGCGGGGGGGCTACGAACACCGGGGAGCTGTTTTTT | CASSQRTSGGATNTGELFF
. | TRBJ2-3 | TRBD1 | TRBV2 | TGTGCCAGCAAGGGGACAGCTCCCACGGATACGCAGTATTTT | CASKGTAPTDTQYF
. | TRBJ2-1 | . | TRBV6-2/TRBV6-3 | TGTGCCGGCAGTCCGGACGGCCACCACCGATACAATGAGCAGTTCTTC | CAGSPDGHHRYNEQFF
. | TRBJ1-2 | . | TRBV5-1 | TGCGCCAGCAGCTTGGAGTCAAAGGCGGAGGGCTACACCTTC | CASSLESKAEGYTF
few | TRBJ2-3 | . | TRBV5-1 | TGCGCCAGCAGCTTGGACAGGGGGGGCTTAGATACGCAGTATTTT | CASSLDRGGLDTQYF
few | TRBJ2-5 | TRBD1 | TRBV29-1 | TGCAGCGCCGGACAGGGGGTTAGCCAAGAGACCCAGTACTTC | CSAGQGVSQETQYF
. | TRBJ2-7 | . | TRBV3-1 | TGTGCCAGCACCGCCAGGGATGGTAGCTACGAGCAGTACTTC | CASTARDGSYEQYF
. | TRBJ1-5 | . | TRBV10-2 | TGCGCCAGCAGTGAGGGGTATCAAGCGAGCAATCAGCCCCAGCATTTT | CASSEGYQASNQPQHF
. | TRBJ2-7 | . | TRBV4-2 | TGTGCCAGCAGCCAAGTGGGGGTGAGCTCCTACGAGCAGTACTTC | CASSQVGVSSYEQYF
. | TRBJ1-5 | . | TRBV6-2/TRBV6-3 | TGTGCCAGCAGTTATTCCATAGGTCCTAATCAGCCCCAGCATTTT | CASSYSIGPNQPQHF
. | TRBJ1-2 | . | TRBV25-1 | TGTGCCAGCAGTGAATATAATGGCTACACCTTC | CASSEYNGYTF
few | TRBJ2-5 | . | TRBV4-1 | TGCGCCAGCAGCCAAGGTTCCGGAAACCCTGGGACCCAGTACTTC | CASSQGSGNPGTQYF
. | TRBJ1-4 | . | TRBV28 | TGTGCCAGCACAGCAGGGGTCGATGAAAAACTGTTTTTT | CASTAGVDEKLFF
. | TRBJ2-1 | TRBD2 | TRBV28 | TGTGCCAGCAGTTCTAGCGGGCCCGATAATAAGCAGTTCTTC | CASSSSGPDNKQFF
. | TRBJ1-1 | . | TRBV20-1 | TGCAGTGCTAGAGATTCAACAGGGCTGAACACTGAAGCTTTCTTT | CSARDSTGLNTEAFF
. | TRBJ1-1 | . | TRBV27 | TGTGCCAGCAGTTTGCGGGTACCCAGCGCCACTGAAGCTTTCTTT | CASSLRVPSATEAFF
. | TRBJ1-2 | . | TRBV5-1 | TGCGCCAGCAGCTTGTGGGAGGCGGTTAACTATGGCTACACCTTC | CASSLWEAVNYGYTF
. | TRBJ2-1 | . | TRBV11-3 | TGTGCCAGCAGCTTAGGGGTCGGGGTGGATGAGCAGTTCTTC | CASSLGVGVDEQFF
. | TRBJ2-1 | TRBD2 | TRBV6-2/TRBV6-3 | TGTGCCAGCAGACCCCCTATAGCGGGGGGGCACAATGAGCAGTTCTTC | CASRPPIAGGHNEQFF
. | TRBJ2-1 | TRBD1 | TRBV7-9 | TGTGCCAGCAGCTTCTCAGGACAGGGTATCTCCTTCCCTAACAATGAGCAGTTCTTC | CASSFSGQGISFPNNEQFF
few | TRBJ2-5 | . | TRBV7-2 | TGTGCCAGCAGCTTTAGTCAAAAAGAGACCCAGTACTTC | CASSFSQKETQYF
many | TRBJ2-5 | TRBD1 | TRBV5-1 | TGCGCCAGCAGCATAGACAGGGTAGTTAGGGAGACCCAGTACTTC | CASSIDRVVRETQYF
few | TRBJ2-3 | TRBD2 | TRBV7-2 | TGTGCCAGCAGCTTCAGCGGGGGGGTCTCAGATACGCAGTATTTT | CASSFSGGVSDTQYF
. | TRBJ2-5 | . | TRBV18 | TGTGCCAGCTCACAGGGCTCTGGCCCAGAGACCCAGTACTTC | CASSQGSGPETQYF
few | TRBJ2-4 | . | TRBV9 | TGTGCCAGCAGCGTAGGTCCAGGCGGCCCAGGGGGGATTCAGTACTTC | CASSVGPGGPGGIQYF
. | TRBJ2-3 | . | TRBV2 | TGTGCCAGCAGTGACGGGAACGCAGATACGCAGTATTTT | CASSDGNADTQYF
. | TRBJ1-2 | TRBD1 | TRBV2 | TGTGCCAGCAGCCCCTCCACAGGGGGCATCTATGGCTACACCTTC | CASSPSTGGIYGYTF
. | TRBJ2-7 | . | TRBV20-1 | TGCAGTGCTAGAGCCGCCAGGGAACACTACGAGCAGTACTTC | CSARAAREHYEQYF
. | TRBJ2-1 | . | TRBV5-6 | TGTGCCAGCAGCTTGAGGAGACGGGACTACAATGAGCAGTTCTTC | CASSLRRRDYNEQFF
few | TRBJ2-3 | TRBD1 | TRBV5-4 | TGTGCCAGCACCCCTGGGACAGGGTGGGGAGATACGCAGTATTTT | CASTPGTGWGDTQYF
. | TRBJ1-2 | TRBD1 | TRBV6-5 | TGTGCCAGCAGTCCCCAGGGGGCCCGTGGCTACACCTTC | CASSPQGARGYTF
. | TRBJ2-1 | TRBD2 | TRBV6-2/TRBV6-3 | TGTGCGGCTAGCGGGGGCCTGAACAATGAGCAGTTCTTC | CAASGGLNNEQFF
few | TRBJ2-7 | . | TRBV10-3 | TGTGCCATCAGTGAGGGGGGCCTCAATGGCGAGCAGTACTTC | CAISEGGLNGEQYF
many | TRBJ2-3 | . | TRBV2 | TGTGCCACCACTCGGCTTCAGCCTAGCACAGATACGCAGTATTTT | CATTRLQPSTDTQYF
. | TRBJ1-2 | . | TRBV5-1 | TGTGCCAGCAGCTTACCGACGGCTTACTATGGCTACACCTTC | CASSLPTAYYGYTF
. | TRBJ1-2 | . | TRBV6-5 | TGTGCCAGCAGGGACAAGGGGCCAGGGGGCTACACCTTC | CASRDKGPGGYTF